This T cell receptor beta chain comes out of a study of shared clonotypes between healthy human individuals. V was pared by 7 bases and J by 1 base, with 14 bases between. From germline, CDR1 is MDHEN and CDR2 SYDVKM. This CDR3 region has 15 residues. This clone showed up just once. Its antigen is not identified. It was roughly 210 ng DNA, approximately 30,000 T cell genomes, that sorted-subset replicate PCRs used. The method was immunoSEQ multiplex PCR; TCRdb's version includes in-frame clones alone and lacks a portion of them. The data show about 650,000 clones, with around 95% seen just once and 0.09% to 0.13% held by the top ten. Selected positively for CCR7 and CD45RO-negative, naive CD8 cells excluded terminally differentiated effector memory CD45RA+ cells. The donors were adults (healthy and HIV-negative) with no recent acute infections or vaccinations. General study points: Sampling included only blood; tissue repertoires likely differ.

What was sequenced was naive CD8+ T cells sorted from blood. The chain is built from TRBV28 and TRBJ1-5; the D is unclear. This sequence originates from a woman under 40 in good health. The CDR3 reads CASITTSESNQPQHF. The CDR3 DNA follows: TGTGCCAGCATCACGACGAGTGAAAGCAATCAGCCCCAGCATTTT.